The source of this TCR beta chain is a study of radiation and T cells in renal cell carcinoma. Study-wide results and limits: Top tumor clonotypes rose in blood 2 weeks post-radiation, then contracted.

Sequenced by immunoSEQ multiplex PCR; TCRdb stores in-frame clones only, minus some. This table has just under 80,000 clones, 80% to 90% appearing once. About this clone itself: Antigen specificity is unknown.

The time point was: blood 2 weeks post-SBRT. Treatment defined: 15 Gy SBRT to primary tumor, nephrectomy 4 weeks later. This sample comprised blood, obtained from a patient whose treatment included radiotherapy and nephrectomy. The sequence derives from a woman aged 50 to 60 with renal cell carcinoma.

The CDR3 region has the DNA TGTGCCAGCAGCTTTACTGCAACTAATGAAAAACTGTTTTTT. Translating gives CASSFTATNEKLFF. The chain is built from TRBV5-6 and TRBJ1-4; D is undetermined. The CDR3 extends over 14 amino acids. The ends were cut back, 2 bases at V and 0 bases at J, with 5 bases in the middle. Germline-derived CDR1 and CDR2 are SGHDT and YYEEEE.